This T cell receptor beta chain was profiled in a study of T cell responses to AZD1222 COVID-19 vaccine. CDR1 and CDR2 (germline): MDHEN, SYDVKM. J gave up 4 bases and V 4 bases, and 12 bases lay outside the gene matches. This CDR3 region has 16 residues. The study's findings and limits: Donors in the cohort were predominantly white British and more often female, and clonal diversity was possibly underestimated.

Note on this clone: Antigen unknown.

Clones were read by immunoSEQ multiplex PCR, and TCRdb kept only the in-frame ones, dropping some. Of about 110,000 clones listed, 70% to 90% are singletons. This TCR derives from an adult in good health. The sample consisted of peripheral blood, taken on day 0 of AZD1222 vaccination. The chain is built from TRBV28 and TRBJ2-7; 8 bases are shared with TRBD1. In DNA form, the CDR3 reads TGTGCCAGCAGTTCCTTAGGCGGGACAGGATATTACGAGCAGTACTTC. It is translated as CASSSLGGTGYYEQYF.